This T cell receptor beta chain was documented in a study of blood T cell repertoires in COVID-19. The V segment lost 0 bases and the J segment 2 bases; nucleotides outside the gene matches: 4. The germline CDR1 and CDR2 sequences are SGHRS and YFSETQ. The CDR3 runs to 16 residues. Authors' methods: Estimates of nucleated cell counts were drawn from the amplification of reference gene primers. The repertoire was sequenced with immunoSEQ multiplex PCR; TCRdb's copy has only in-frame clones and lacks some. V and J calls and clone size follow that table, whereas D and trimming were derived from the DNA. The table has about 320,000 clones, roughly 82% seen once; the top ten hold 1.5% to 2%.

The source material was peripheral blood. The sequence was obtained from a woman in her forties or fifties with acute or convalescent COVID-19. The gene calls are TRBV5-1 and TRBJ2-2; 7 bases are a match to TRBD2. CDR3 sequence (DNA): TGCGCCAGCAGCTTGGTCTCTAGCGGAAACACCGGGGAGCTGTTTTTT. Its translation: CASSLVSSGNTGELFF.